This T cell receptor beta chain was found in a study of T cells in women clearing cervical HPV infection. TCRdb's table, derived via immunoSEQ multiplex PCR, lists solely in-frame clones and lacks some. Found here are tens of thousands of clones; the top ten clones hold around 6.6%. Details on this clone: The CDR3 end falls 3 residues outside the read, so it is completed with the germline J gene.

The germline V gene has CDR1 LNHNV and CDR2 YYDKDF (reference sequence). The CDR3 spans 14 residues. This TCR was sampled from a woman between 18 and 75 years old with a cervical HPV16 infection that either progressed to CIN3+ or cleared (not recorded which). Sequenced material: blood buffy coat. The rearrangement uses TRBV15 and TRBJ1-2, with D uncertain. The covered CDR3 bases are TGTGCCACCAGCAGAGCCCAGAGACTGGAGGGC. Translation: CATSRAQRLEG. The complete CDR3 sequence is CATSRAQRLEGYTF.